This T cell receptor (beta chain) stems from a study of blood T cells in healthy people across ages. A second about 7 to 11 cycle PCR used barcoded and J-beta primers. TCRdb processed the 5' RACE reads anew with MiXCR; each CDR3 protein has one entry. The table lists about 1.6 million distinct CDR3 sequences, 34% of them singletons. General observations from the study: Per-million-T-cell TCR beta diversity fell roughly linearly with age.

This clonotype was seen many times. Antigen: not known. Sequencing input: blood. This receptor was taken from a woman in her twenties or thirties in good health.

The CDR3 nucleotides read TGCAGTGCGATAGCGGGCATCTACGGCGAGCAGTACTTC. Protein sequence: CSAIAGIYGEQYF. The chain carries TRBV20-1 and TRBJ2-7, with TRBD2 matching 7 bases. The trim removed 6 bases at V and 6 bases at J, leaving 11 bases unmatched. The CDR3 contains 13 residues. Germline CDR1 and CDR2: DFQATT and SNEGSKA (reference sequence).